The 28 T cell receptor beta chains below all came from one sample that was sequenced in a study of blood T cell repertoires in COVID-19. Here immunoSEQ multiplex PCR was the method, and the copy in TCRdb shows in-frame clones only, minus some. Among roughly 290,000 clones listed, around 88% were seen once. The sequenced sample consisted of PBMCs or T cells enriched from blood (not recorded which). These receptors came from a middle-aged woman who had recovered from COVID-19.

The chain combines TRBV2 with TRBJ1-4; D gene uncertain. There are 14 residues in the CDR3. Per germline, CDR1 SNHLY and CDR2 FYNNEI. Trimming took off 5 bases at V and 8 bases at J, with 15 bases between the two ends. The CDR3 sequence: CASSTGTGGEKLFF. In nucleotides, the CDR3 is TGTGCCAGCAGTACGGGAACCGGAGGAGAAAAACTGTTTTTT.

This clone was detected a few times. The chain is built from TRBV7-8 and TRBJ1-1; 10 positions match TRBD1. V dropped 5 bases and J dropped 6; count of bases not matched to a gene: 6. Germline V gene sequence: CDR1 SGHVS, CDR2 FQNEAQ. There are 14 residues in the CDR3. In DNA, the CDR3 is TGTGCCAGCAGCCAGGACAGGGGGAGCGCTGAAGCTTTCTTT. It specifies CASSQDRGSAEAFF.

The J gene is TRBJ2-3, the V gene TRBV7-3; 8 bases are shared with TRBD2. The CDR3 contains 18 residues. J lost 8 bases, V lost 4 bases, and 20 bases had no gene match. CDR1 is SGHTA, CDR2 FQGTGA, per germline. The CDR3 nucleotides are TGTGCCAGCAGCTCCTACTCCCGGGGTAGCGGGATGGGGGGTACGCAGTATTTT. Its protein is CASSSYSRGSGMGGTQYF.

This clone was counted between two and nine times. The V call is TRBV5-1, the J call TRBJ2-5; 8 bases align to TRBD2. Trimming at V came to 4 bases and at J to 5 bases, leaving 10 bases not matched to a gene. The CDR3 covers 15 residues. The germline gives CDR1 SGHRS, CDR2 YFSETQ. The CDR3 nucleotides read TGCGCCAGCAGCACCAATAGCGGGAAGGCGGAGACCCAGTACTTC. Translating it yields CASSTNSGKAETQYF.

The V call is TRBV2, the J call TRBJ1-5, with TRBD1 as a possible D gene (5 bases). The CDR3 has 13 amino acids. Germline CDR1 reads SNHLY; CDR2 reads FYNNEI. V was shortened by 6 bases and J by 7 bases, with 13 bases between the two germline ends. The CDR3 nucleotides read TGTGCCAGCAGCCCCAGGGAAGGGCAGCCCCAGCATTTT. Protein product: CASSPREGQPQHF.

The chain is built from TRBV19 and TRBJ2-6, with 9 bases aligning to TRBD1. The CDR3 loop spans 16 amino acids. Germline loops: CDR1 LNHDA, CDR2 SQIVND (reference sequence). V trimming: 5 bases; J trimming: 3 bases; junction bases outside the gene matches: 5. The CDR3 reads CASSLQGAGGANVLTF. The CDR3 nucleotides read TGTGCCAGTAGTTTACAGGGGGCGGGTGGGGCCAACGTCCTGACTTTC.

This clone was recorded once. This sequence joins TRBV28 and TRBJ2-3; 11 nucleotides agree with TRBD1. The J segment lost 0 bases and the V segment lost 9 bases, leaving 8 bases of the junction unmatched. The CDR3 spans 16 residues. CDR1 is MDHEN, CDR2 SYDVKM, per germline. The CDR3: CASGQGALASTDTQYF. The CDR3 bases are TGTGCCAGTGGACAGGGGGCCCTAGCTAGCACAGATACGCAGTATTTT.

The rearrangement joins TRBV6-5 to TRBJ2-1; 7 bases align to TRBD2. Germline CDR1 is MNHEY and CDR2 is SVGAGI. The CDR3 is 13 residues long. V dropped 6 bases and J dropped 7; count of bases not matched to a gene: 6. The CDR3 DNA sequence: TGTGCCAGCAGGAAGGGACTAACAAATGAGCAGTTCTTC. Translating it yields CASRKGLTNEQFF.

The chain recombines TRBV6-5 with TRBJ1-5; 8 bases are shared with TRBD1. CDR1 is MNHEY and CDR2 is SVGAGI in the germline V gene. This CDR3 has 15 residues. Unmatched junction bases numbered 8, after V lost 6 bases and J lost 4 bases. This chain's CDR3 is CASRPDRDRNQPQHF. CDR3 sequence (DNA): TGTGCCAGCAGACCGGACAGGGACCGAAATCAGCCCCAGCATTTT.

Worth noting for this clone: Different DNA sequences within this sample yield the same CDR3. The gene calls are TRBV6-5 and TRBJ2-3, with D perhaps matching TRBD1 (6 bases). The CDR3 totals 12 residues. The germline V gene encodes CDR1 MNHEY and CDR2 SVGAGI. Trimming shortened V by 6 bases and J by 6 bases, and 10 bases separated the two germline ends. The CDR3 DNA is TGTGCCAGCAGGTCCCAGGGGGATACGCAGTATTTT. Protein product: CASRSQGDTQYF.

This chain connects TRBV28 to TRBJ1-5, with a weak D call TRBD1 (6 bases). Germline CDR1 is MDHEN and CDR2 is SYDVKM. This CDR3 is 13 amino acids long. V was pared by 7 bases and J by 5 bases, with 12 bases between. For the CDR3, the DNA is TGTGCCAGCACCGACCCAGGGGATCAGCCCCAGCATTTT. It encodes CASTDPGDQPQHF.

In this sample, this clone turned up once. This rearrangement joins TRBV7-3 to TRBJ2-7, with D maybe TRBD1 (6 bases). V was shortened by 3 bases and J by 1 base, with 25 bases between the two germline ends. Germline V gene sequence: CDR1 SGHTA, CDR2 FQGTGA. CDR3 length equals 19 residues. CDR3 residues: CASSFWDTPGLSPSYEQYF. DNA for the CDR3: TGTGCCAGCAGCTTTTGGGACACCCCGGGGCTTTCACCGTCCTACGAGCAGTACTTC.

V gene TRBV23-1 combines with J gene TRBJ2-1; D call uncertain. TRBV23-1 carries the ORF label, with uncertain function. The CDR3 length is 14 residues. Trimming pared 0 bases from V and 6 bases from J, leaving 9 bases between. The CDR3 loop reads CASSQSRAGNEQFF. CDR3 coding DNA: TGCGCCAGCAGTCAATCGAGAGCAGGCAATGAGCAGTTCTTC.

This clone was observed a single time. J is TRBJ2-1 and V is TRBV24-1; the D gene is possibly TRBD1 (6 bases). CDR1 KGHDR and CDR2 SFDVKD come from the germline V gene. V gave up 12 bases and J gave up 4 bases, with 15 bases separating them. The CDR3 is 13 amino acids. The CDR3 is CASTGTPYNEQFF. CDR3 DNA sequence: TGTGCCTCTACCGGGACACCTTACAATGAGCAGTTCTTC.

The J gene is TRBJ2-6, the V gene TRBV7-8, with TRBD1 identical over 8 bases. Germline V CDR1 and CDR2: SGHVS, FQNEAQ. The V and J ends lost 4 bases and 2 bases, in that order; junction bases with no gene match: 7. This CDR3 has 17 amino acids. The CDR3 region has the DNA TGTGCCAGCAGCTCCCGGACAGGGCGTACTGGGGCCAACGTCCTGACTTTC. Its translation is CASSSRTGRTGANVLTF.

The chain is built from TRBV29-1 and TRBJ2-7; D is perhaps TRBD2 (5 bases). The V gene's germline CDR1 is SQVTM and CDR2 ANQGSEA. V shed 6 bases and J shed 6 bases, with 18 bases lying between them. CDR3 size: 13 residues. In DNA, the CDR3 is TGCAGCGTGCGGGCGGGCCCCCTGGGCGAGCAGTACTTC. Translated: CSVRAGPLGEQYF.

The rearrangement links TRBV2 to TRBJ2-7, with D possibly TRBD2 on 5 matching bases. V was pared by 8 bases and J by 6 bases, with 11 bases between. The germline V gene encodes CDR1 SNHLY and CDR2 FYNNEI. The CDR3 sequence is 11 residues long. This chain's CDR3 is CASREGREQYF. CDR3 DNA sequence: TGTGCCAGCCGAGAGGGTCGCGAGCAGTACTTC.

The rearrangement joins TRBV14 to TRBJ2-1; no clear D. This CDR3 contains 13 residues. CDR1 and CDR2 from the germline V gene are SGHDN and FVKESK. V lost 3 bases and J 5 bases, leaving 8 bases between the germline ends. DNA for the CDR3: TGTGCCAGCAGCCATCAACTCAACAATGAGCAGTTCTTC. The encoded protein is CASSHQLNNEQFF.

This clone occurred once. In the same sample, other DNA sequences code for this CDR3. The chain employs TRBV28 and TRBJ1-2; D gene unclear. The CDR3 loop spans 12 amino acids. V lost 1 base to trimming and J lost 4 bases, with 4 bases between them. CDR1 is MDHEN, CDR2 SYDVKM, per germline. CDR3 in amino acids: CASSLSSYGYTF. CDR3 in DNA: TGTGCCAGCAGTTTATCCTCCTATGGCTACACCTTC.

V gene TRBV27 combines with J gene TRBJ1-6, with a tentative D call TRBD1 (6 bases). In germline, CDR1 is MNHEY, CDR2 SMNVEV (reference sequence). The CDR3 is 13 amino acids. V lost 5 bases and J 9 bases, leaving 11 bases between the germline ends. Here the CDR3 DNA reads TGTGCCAGCAGTCCACAGGGAGCTTCACCCCTCCACTTT. Encoded protein: CASSPQGASPLHF.

This rearrangement joins TRBV28 to TRBJ1-5; 8 bases line up with TRBD1. Germline CDR1 MDHEN, CDR2 SYDVKM. The CDR3 is made up of 19 amino acids. The V and J ends lost 5 bases and 8 bases, in that order; junction bases with no gene match: 23. In DNA, the CDR3 is TGTGCCAGCAGTCTACGCCCCGGGACAGGCCGTGGTATAAGGGAGCCCCAGCATTTT. As protein: CASSLRPGTGRGIREPQHF.

The chain has TRBV18 and TRBJ2-7, with D unclear. Trimming took off 1 base at V and 3 bases at J, with 10 bases between the two ends. CDR3 size: 14 residues. Germline CDR1 reads KGHSH; CDR2 reads LQKENI. CDR3 region: CASSPRLDNYEQYF. In nucleotides, the CDR3 is TGTGCCAGCTCACCACGATTAGATAACTACGAGCAGTACTTC.

The rearrangement joins TRBV5-1 to TRBJ2-2; 12 positions agree with TRBD2. This CDR3 contains 16 residues. Germline V gives CDR1 SGHRS, CDR2 YFSETQ. With V trimmed by 4 bases and J by 6 bases, 7 bases remained unmatched. Here the CDR3 reads CASSPGGLAGPGELFF. The CDR3 DNA sequence: TGCGCCAGCAGCCCGGGGGGACTAGCGGGTCCCGGGGAGCTGTTTTTT.

The J gene is TRBJ1-5, the V gene TRBV5-6; unclear D gene. Germline V gene lookup returns CDR1 SGHDT and CDR2 YYEEEE. This CDR3 contains 15 residues. V lost 5 bases and J lost 0, with 12 bases in between. The CDR3 reads CASSRYLYSNQPQHF. CDR3 in DNA: TGTGCCAGCAGTCGCTACCTGTATAGCAATCAGCCCCAGCATTTT.

The gene calls are TRBV28 and TRBJ2-7, with 8 bases aligning to TRBD1. CDR1 is MDHEN and CDR2 is SYDVKM in the germline V gene. V shed 2 bases and J 5 bases; nucleotides not matched to a gene: 5. The CDR3 is made up of 14 amino acids. CDR3 nucleotide sequence: TGTGCCAGCAGTTTACTTCAGGGGGCCAACGAGCAGTACTTC. Amino acid sequence: CASSLLQGANEQYF.

V usage is TRBV28 and J usage is TRBJ1-1; D is undetermined. This CDR3 region has 12 residues. Germline CDR1 and CDR2: MDHEN and SYDVKM. Trimming pared 6 bases from V and 7 bases from J, leaving 12 bases between. This chain's CDR3 is CASSPGRGEAFF. The CDR3 DNA is TGTGCCAGCAGCCCAGGACGGGGTGAAGCTTTCTTT.

The chain couples TRBV28 to TRBJ2-7, with 9 bases fitting TRBD2. CDR3 length: 15 amino acids. The V gene end was trimmed by 3 bases and the J gene end by 5 bases; junction bases not matched to a gene: 8. Looked up from germline, CDR1 is MDHEN and CDR2 is SYDVKM. The chain's CDR3 is CASSFLASGKNEQYF. The CDR3 DNA follows: TGTGCCAGCAGTTTCTTGGCTAGCGGGAAAAACGAGCAGTACTTC.

The chain links TRBV27 to TRBJ2-2; TRBD2 aligns across 16 bases. Germline loops: CDR1 MNHEY, CDR2 SMNVEV (reference sequence). V was pared by 5 bases and J by 3 bases, with 15 bases of the junction left unmatched. This CDR3 is built from 21 residues. As DNA, the CDR3 is TGTGCCAGCAGTCACTTTTCCGGGACTAGCGGGAGGGTGTGGGACACCGGGGAGCTGTTTTTT. This codes for CASSHFSGTSGRVWDTGELFF.